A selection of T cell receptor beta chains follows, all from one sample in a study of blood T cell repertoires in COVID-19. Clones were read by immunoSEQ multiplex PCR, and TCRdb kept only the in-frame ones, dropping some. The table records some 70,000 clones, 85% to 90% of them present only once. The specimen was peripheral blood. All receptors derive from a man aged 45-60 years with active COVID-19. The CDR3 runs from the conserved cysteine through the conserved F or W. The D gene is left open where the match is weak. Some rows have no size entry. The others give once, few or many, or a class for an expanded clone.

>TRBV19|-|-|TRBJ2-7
CASQSGSGSSYEQYF
TGTGCCAGTCAGTCCGGATCCGGGAGTAGCTACGAGCAGTACTTC
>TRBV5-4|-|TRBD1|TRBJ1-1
CASRQRQGNTEAFF
TGTGCCAGCAGGCAACGACAGGGGAACACTGAAGCTTTCTTT
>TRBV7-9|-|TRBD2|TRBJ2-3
CTSSRRTSGSTDTQYF
TGTACCAGCAGCAGACGGACTAGCGGGTCCACAGATACGCAGTATTTT
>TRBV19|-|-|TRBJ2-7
CASSLTGSYEQYF
TGTGCCAGTAGTCTTACAGGCTCCTACGAGCAGTACTTC
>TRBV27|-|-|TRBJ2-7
CASSQFGTGDYEQYF
TGTGCCAGCAGTCAATTCGGGACTGGAGACTACGAGCAGTACTTC
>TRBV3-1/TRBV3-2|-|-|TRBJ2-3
CASSQEAGEVDTQYF
TGTGCCAGCAGCCAAGAGGCAGGCGAAGTAGATACGCAGTATTTT
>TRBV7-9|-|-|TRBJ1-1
CASSPRAAPGTEAFF
TGTGCCAGCAGCCCACGGGCGGCCCCGGGGACTGAAGCTTTCTTT
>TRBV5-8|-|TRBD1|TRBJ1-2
CASRFPDARTGVGYTF
TGTGCCAGCAGATTCCCTGATGCCCGGACAGGGGTCGGCTACACCTTC
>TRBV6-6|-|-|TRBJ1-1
CASSLEGATEAFF
TGTGCCAGCAGTTTGGAGGGAGCCACTGAAGCTTTCTTT
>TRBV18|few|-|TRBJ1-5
CASSLNRDQPQHF
TGTGCCAGCTCATTGAACCGAGATCAGCCCCAGCATTTT
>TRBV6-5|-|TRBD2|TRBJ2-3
CASSPGGGTDTQYF
TGTGCCAGCAGTCCCGGGGGGGGGACAGATACGCAGTATTTT
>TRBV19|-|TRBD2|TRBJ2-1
CASSTRTSGIYNEQFF
TGTGCCAGTAGTACGCGGACTAGCGGTATTTACAATGAGCAGTTCTTC
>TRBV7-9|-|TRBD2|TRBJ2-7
CASSLGGRGAYEQYF
TGTGCCAGCAGCTTAGGAGGGCGGGGGGCCTACGAGCAGTACTTC
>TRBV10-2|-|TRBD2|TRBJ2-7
CASSRTSGGYEQYF
TGCGCCAGCAGTCGGACTAGCGGGGGGTACGAGCAGTACTTC
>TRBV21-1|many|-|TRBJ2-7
CALQGAESSYEQYF
TGTGCCCTACAGGGGGCTGAGAGCTCCTACGAGCAGTACTTC
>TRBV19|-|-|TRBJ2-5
CASSIIREETQYF
TGTGCCAGTAGTATCATCCGGGAAGAGACCCAGTACTTC
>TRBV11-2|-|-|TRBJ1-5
CASSLSGYQPQHF
TGTGCCAGCAGCTTATCAGGATACCAGCCCCAGCATTTT
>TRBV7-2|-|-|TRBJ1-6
CASSLRQRSPLHF
TGTGCCAGCAGCTTAAGACAGCGCAGTCCCCTCCACTTT
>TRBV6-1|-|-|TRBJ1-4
CASSSGQDNEKLFF
TGTGCCAGCAGTTCGGGACAAGACAATGAAAAACTGTTTTTT
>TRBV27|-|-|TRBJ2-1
CASSEARTVTGYNEQFF
TGTGCCAGCAGCGAAGCCCGGACAGTCACAGGCTACAATGAGCAGTTCTTC
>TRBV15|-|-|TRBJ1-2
CATSGRNVQAYGYTF
TGTGCCACCAGCGGGAGGAACGTACAGGCCTATGGCTACACCTTC
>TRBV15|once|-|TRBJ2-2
CATSSWQNTGELFF
TGTGCCACCAGCAGTTGGCAGAACACCGGGGAGCTGTTTTTT
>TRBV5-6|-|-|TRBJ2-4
CASSSKLAKAKNIQYF
TGTGCCAGCAGCTCTAAACTAGCAAAGGCCAAAAACATTCAGTACTTC
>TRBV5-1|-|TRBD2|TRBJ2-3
CASSLEGLAGSTDTQYF
TGCGCCAGCAGCTTGGAGGGACTAGCGGGGAGCACAGATACGCAGTATTTT
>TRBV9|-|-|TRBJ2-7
CASARGRGYEQYF
TGTGCCAGCGCACGCGGCAGGGGCTACGAGCAGTACTTC
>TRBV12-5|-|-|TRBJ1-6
CASGADPGSPLHF
TGTGCTAGTGGTGCCGACCCGGGTTCACCCCTCCACTTT